A single T cell receptor beta chain is shown here with its context. Generated by immunoSEQ multiplex PCR, the TCRdb table keeps only in-frame clones and is missing some. The top ten hold approximately 0.7% of the sample, which has tens of thousands of clones, approximately 89% seen once. The data stem from a study of OX40 agonist ivuxolimab in advanced cancers. CDR1 and CDR2 (germline): MGHRA, YSYEKL. The V segment lost 1 base and the J segment 4 bases; nucleotides outside the gene matches: 5. The CDR3 totals 15 residues. This TCR was recovered from an adult with an advanced solid tumor such as melanoma, head and neck, liver or kidney cancer. The material sequenced was CD4+ or CD8+ T cells sorted from blood, taken in a trial of the OX40 agonist ivuxolimab. The V gene is TRBV4-1, the J gene TRBJ1-1; 8 nucleotides line up with TRBD1. The DNA of the CDR3 is TGCGCCAGCAGCCAAGCGGACAGGGAGGCCACTGAAGCTTTCTTT. Translating gives CASSQADREATEAFF.